The sequence of this T cell receptor (beta chain) was determined in a study of blood T cell repertoires in COVID-19. For the study at large: Sites in the United States, Italy and Spain provided acute and convalescent COVID-19 samples. Sources were T cells, B-cell-depleted T cells, or PBMCs; the material itself was cDNA or gDNA.

Authors' methods: Reference gene primer amplification gave estimated nucleated cell counts. Using immunoSEQ multiplex PCR, the repertoire was profiled, and TCRdb retains in-frame clones only, with some absent. Clonal size and the V and J genes are those of that table, whereas D and trimming came from the DNA. The data show 50,000 to 65,000 clones, with about 87% seen just once and 1% held by the top ten. Germline V gene data show CDR1 as SGHTA and CDR2 as FQGNSA. The CDR3 is made up of 14 amino acids. With V trimmed by 7 bases and J by 2 bases, 5 bases remained unmatched. Sequenced: peripheral blood. The sequence was collected from a man between 65 and 79 years old with acute or convalescent COVID-19. The chain is built from TRBV7-2 and TRBJ2-7, with TRBD2 identical over 10 bases. CDR3 bases: TGTGCCAGCAAGAATAGCGGGGGGACCTACGAGCAGTACTTC. Translation gives CASKNSGGTYEQYF.